The clone carrying this T cell receptor (beta chain) was seen at least ten times. Sequencing involved patients with CD8+CD57+ cell expansion previously shown by flow cytometry. All patients had severe acquired aplastic anemia. None of the patients had been given any therapy when their blood was sampled. Template material for TCR beta VDJ and CDR3 profiling consisted of genomic DNA. MiXCR, run by TCRdb on the reads, gives a single entry per CDR3 protein. The sample has around 500,000 distinct CDR3 sequences; 25% to 40% are singletons. The data are from a study of CD8+CD57+ T cells in acquired aplastic anemia. Looked up from germline, CDR1 is LNHNV and CDR2 is YYDKDF (reference sequence). The V end was cut by 2 bases, the J end by 2 bases, with 13 bases between. The CDR3 has 16 residues.

What was sequenced was sorted CD4+, CD8+, or CD8+CD57+ T cells (not recorded which) from PBMCs. The clonotype was recovered from a human donor with aplastic anemia. V usage is TRBV15 and J usage is TRBJ1-5; tentatively, D is TRBD1 (6 bases). CDR3 bases: TGTGCCACCAGCAGACCGTCAGGGGCCCGCAATCAGCCCCAGCATTTT. Amino acid sequence: CATSRPSGARNQPQHF.